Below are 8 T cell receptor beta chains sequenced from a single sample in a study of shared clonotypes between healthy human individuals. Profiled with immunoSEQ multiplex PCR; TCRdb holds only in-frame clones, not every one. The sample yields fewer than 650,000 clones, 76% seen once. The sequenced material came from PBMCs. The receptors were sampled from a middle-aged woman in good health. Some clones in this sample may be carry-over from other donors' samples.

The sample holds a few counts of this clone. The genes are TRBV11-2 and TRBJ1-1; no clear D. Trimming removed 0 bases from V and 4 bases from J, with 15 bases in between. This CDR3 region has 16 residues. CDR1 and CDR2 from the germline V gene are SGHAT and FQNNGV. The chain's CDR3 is CASSLDRTSSGTEAFF. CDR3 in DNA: TGTGCCAGCAGCTTAGATCGGACCTCCAGCGGCACTGAAGCTTTCTTT.

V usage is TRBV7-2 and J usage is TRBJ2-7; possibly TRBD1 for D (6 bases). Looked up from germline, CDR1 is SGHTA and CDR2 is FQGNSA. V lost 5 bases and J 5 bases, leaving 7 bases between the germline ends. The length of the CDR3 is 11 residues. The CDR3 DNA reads TGTGCCAGCAGCCGGACAGACGAGCAGTACTTC. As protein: CASSRTDEQYF.

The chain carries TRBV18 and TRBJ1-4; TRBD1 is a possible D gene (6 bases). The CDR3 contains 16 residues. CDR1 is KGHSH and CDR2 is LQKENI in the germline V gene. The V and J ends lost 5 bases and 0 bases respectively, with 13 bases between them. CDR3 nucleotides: TGTGCCAGCTCATCTAACAGGGTCACAACTAATGAAAAACTGTTTTTT. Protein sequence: CASSSNRVTTNEKLFF.

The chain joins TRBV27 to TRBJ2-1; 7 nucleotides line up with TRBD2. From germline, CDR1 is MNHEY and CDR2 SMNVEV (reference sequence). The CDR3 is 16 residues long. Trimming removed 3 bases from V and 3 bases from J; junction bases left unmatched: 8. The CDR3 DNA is TGTGCCAGCAGTTTGACTAGCTTAGGAGGCTACAATGAGCAGTTCTTC. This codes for CASSLTSLGGYNEQFF.

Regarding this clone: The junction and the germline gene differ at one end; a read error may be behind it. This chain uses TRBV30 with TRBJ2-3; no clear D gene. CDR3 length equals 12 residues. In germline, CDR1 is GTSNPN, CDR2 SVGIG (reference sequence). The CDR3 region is CAWKTPSFAQYF. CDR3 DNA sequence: TGTGCTTGGAAAACCCCCTCTTTCGCGCAGTATTTT.

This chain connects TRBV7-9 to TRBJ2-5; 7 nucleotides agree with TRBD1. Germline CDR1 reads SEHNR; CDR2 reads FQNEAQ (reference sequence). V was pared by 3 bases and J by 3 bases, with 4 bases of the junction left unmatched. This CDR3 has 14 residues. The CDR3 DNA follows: TGTGCCAGCAGCTTGGGGACAGATAAAGAGACCCAGTACTTC. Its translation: CASSLGTDKETQYF.

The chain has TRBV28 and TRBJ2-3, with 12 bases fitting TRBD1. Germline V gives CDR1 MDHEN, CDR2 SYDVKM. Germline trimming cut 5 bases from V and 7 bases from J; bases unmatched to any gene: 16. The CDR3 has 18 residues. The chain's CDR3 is CASSPGTGGLPGGNTQYF. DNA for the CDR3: TGTGCCAGCAGTCCGGGGACAGGGGGCCTCCCGGGTGGAAATACGCAGTATTTT.

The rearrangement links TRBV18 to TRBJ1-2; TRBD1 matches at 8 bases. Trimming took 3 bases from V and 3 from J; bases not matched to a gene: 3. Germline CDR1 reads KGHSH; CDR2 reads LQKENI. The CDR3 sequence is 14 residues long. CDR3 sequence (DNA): TGTGCCAGCTCACCCGGACAGGGACACTATGGCTACACCTTC. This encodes CASSPGQGHYGYTF.